The 3 T cell receptor beta chains below all came from one sample that was sequenced in a study of cytomegalovirus exposure and HLA in healthy donors. PCR primers comprised 60 Vbeta and 13 Jbeta primers. The method was immunoSEQ multiplex PCR; TCRdb's version includes in-frame clones alone and lacks a portion of them. The sample records about 160,000 clones, approximately 78% being singletons. Material: PBMCs. These receptors originate from a girl aged 2-9 years in good health and CMV-seropositive.

This clone came up a few times. The rearrangement uses TRBV6-1 and TRBJ2-3; D remains ambiguous. V gave up 2 bases and J gave up 4 bases, with 10 bases separating them. Looked up from germline, CDR1 is MNHNS and CDR2 is SASEGT. The CDR3 sequence is 14 residues long. The CDR3 protein is CASSESEISDTQYF. Here the CDR3 DNA reads TGTGCCAGCAGTGAATCCGAGATTTCAGATACGCAGTATTTT.

This chain connects TRBV11-3 to TRBJ2-5; D is unresolved. The CDR3 covers 15 residues. Germline lookup yields CDR1 SGHNT and CDR2 YENEEA. Trimming removed 1 base at V and 3 bases at J, with 12 bases between. CDR3 loop: CASSLGSALEETQYF. CDR3 bases: TGTGCCAGCAGCTTAGGGTCAGCCCTAGAAGAGACCCAGTACTTC.

The chain combines TRBV4-1 with TRBJ1-5; D ambiguous. The CDR3 is 13 residues long. Between the trimmed V and J ends, which lost 6 bases and 4 bases, there was a span of 10 bases. CDR1 and CDR2 (germline): MGHRA, YSYEKL. Here the CDR3 reads CASSPSRNQPQHF. The CDR3 bases are TGCGCCAGCAGTCCCTCCAGAAATCAGCCCCAGCATTTT.